The clone carrying this T cell receptor (beta chain) was seen only a few times. Its antigen is not known. This sample is part of a study of cytomegalovirus exposure and HLA in healthy donors. Study-wide results and limits: Among donors in an Asian-associated ancestry cluster, a later analysis reportedly found fewer N-insertions than the approximately 700-donor mean. For TCR beta chains, V- and J-gene trimming was later linked to a missense DCLRE1C variant. Further analysis was carried out later, and it showed several of the most significant clusters appearing linked to common viral pathogens.

V dropped 5 bases and J dropped 3; count of bases not matched to a gene: 8. Germline CDR1 and CDR2: LNHDA and SQIVND (reference sequence). This CDR3 has 15 residues. Both 60 Vbeta primers and 13 Jbeta primers went into the PCR. Assay used: immunoSEQ multiplex PCR; TCRdb lists only in-frame clones, some missing. Counted here are 150,000 to 200,000 clones, about 75% occurring once; the ten biggest clones make up roughly 7.8%. The chain links TRBV19 to TRBJ2-7; 9 bases are a match to TRBD2. The sample taken for sequencing was PBMCs. This TCR came from a woman in her thirties or forties in good health and CMV-seropositive. The CDR3 sequence is CASSATAGGRYEQYF. CDR3 DNA: TGTGCCAGTAGTGCCACAGCGGGAGGACGCTACGAGCAGTACTTC.